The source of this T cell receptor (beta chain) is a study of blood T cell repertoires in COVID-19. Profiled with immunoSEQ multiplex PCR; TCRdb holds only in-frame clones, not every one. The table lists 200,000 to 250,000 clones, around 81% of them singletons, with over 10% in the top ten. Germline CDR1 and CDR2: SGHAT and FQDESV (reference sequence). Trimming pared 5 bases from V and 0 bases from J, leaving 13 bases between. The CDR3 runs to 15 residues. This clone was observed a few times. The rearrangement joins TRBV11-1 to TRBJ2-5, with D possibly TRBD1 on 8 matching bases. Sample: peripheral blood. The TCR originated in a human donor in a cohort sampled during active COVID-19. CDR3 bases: TGTGCCAGCAGCCCACAGGGGGGGTACCAAGAGACCCAGTACTTC. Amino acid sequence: CASSPQGGYQETQYF.